Following are 7 T cell receptor beta chains from one sample sequenced in a study of OX40 agonist ivuxolimab in advanced cancers. Here immunoSEQ multiplex PCR was the method, and the copy in TCRdb shows in-frame clones only, minus some. The sample holds about 37,000 clones, 87% seen once. Sequenced here: CD4+ or CD8+ T cells sorted from blood, sampled in a trial of the OX40 agonist ivuxolimab. These receptors were collected from an adult with an advanced solid tumor such as melanoma, head and neck, liver or kidney cancer.

The chain combines TRBV7-9 with TRBJ2-4; a possible D gene is TRBD2 (6 bases). Trimming took 10 bases from V and 5 from J, leaving 18 bases between them. Germline CDR1 SEHNR, CDR2 FQNEAQ (reference sequence). CDR3 length equals 14 residues. Written as DNA, the CDR3 is TGTGCCACAGCGCGACCGGGGGTGGAAAACATTCAGTACTTC. Translating gives CATARPGVENIQYF.

The chain links TRBV6-1 to TRBJ1-2, with TRBD1 matching 11 bases. This CDR3 is 15 amino acids long. Losses at the gene ends were 2 bases for V and 4 bases for J; bases not matched to a gene: 3. Germline V gene sequence: CDR1 MNHNS, CDR2 SASEGT. CDR3 loop: CASSEPGTGGYGYTF. In DNA form, the CDR3 reads TGTGCCAGCAGTGAACCCGGGACAGGGGGCTATGGCTACACCTTC.

The CDR3: CASSQDRVETQYF. The DNA for the CDR3 is TGTGCCAGCAGCCAAGACAGGGTTGAGACCCAGTACTTC. The chain is built from TRBV7-2 and TRBJ2-5; 7 nucleotides line up with TRBD1. The germline CDR1 and CDR2 sequences are SGHTA and FQGNSA. The J segment lost 5 bases and the V segment lost 5 bases, leaving 5 bases of the junction unmatched. The CDR3 runs 13 residues.

The chain employs TRBV12-5 and TRBJ1-1, with TRBD1 matching over 9 bases. V was pared by 0 bases and J by 1 base, with 9 bases of the junction left unmatched. The CDR3 sequence is 18 residues long. CDR1 and CDR2 (germline): LGHNT, FRNRAP. CDR3 nucleotides: TGTGCTAGTGGTTTGGTACTAGGTAGGGACAGGGAGAACACTGAAGCTTTCTTT. Amino acids: CASGLVLGRDRENTEAFF.

The gene calls are TRBV6-1 and TRBJ2-7; TRBD2 might be the D (5 bases). The CDR3 is 16 amino acids. Germline CDR1 MNHNS, CDR2 SASEGT. V shed 2 bases and J shed 6 bases, with 20 bases lying between them. CDR3 amino acids: CASSELVVEDRGEQYF. The CDR3 DNA follows: TGTGCCAGCAGTGAATTAGTGGTGGAGGATCGGGGCGAGCAGTACTTC.

In DNA, the CDR3 is TGTGCCAGTAGTCCTCAGATTACCGGACAGGGACTCTCCTACAATGAGCAGTTCTTC. Translated: CASSPQITGQGLSYNEQFF. The chain links TRBV19 to TRBJ2-1; 8 nucleotides line up with TRBD1. From germline, CDR1 is LNHDA and CDR2 SQIVND (reference sequence). The ends lost 5 bases at V and 0 bases at J; junction bases unmatched: 15. The CDR3 totals 19 residues.

The genes are TRBV5-1 and TRBJ1-1; a weak D match, TRBD1 (5 bases). The CDR3 has 15 amino acids. Germline CDR1 is SGHRS and CDR2 is YFSETQ. V lost 4 bases and J lost 0, with 13 bases in between. This chain's CDR3 is CASSRNQGLNTEAFF. CDR3 DNA sequence: TGCGCCAGCAGCCGAAACCAGGGATTGAACACTGAAGCTTTCTTT.